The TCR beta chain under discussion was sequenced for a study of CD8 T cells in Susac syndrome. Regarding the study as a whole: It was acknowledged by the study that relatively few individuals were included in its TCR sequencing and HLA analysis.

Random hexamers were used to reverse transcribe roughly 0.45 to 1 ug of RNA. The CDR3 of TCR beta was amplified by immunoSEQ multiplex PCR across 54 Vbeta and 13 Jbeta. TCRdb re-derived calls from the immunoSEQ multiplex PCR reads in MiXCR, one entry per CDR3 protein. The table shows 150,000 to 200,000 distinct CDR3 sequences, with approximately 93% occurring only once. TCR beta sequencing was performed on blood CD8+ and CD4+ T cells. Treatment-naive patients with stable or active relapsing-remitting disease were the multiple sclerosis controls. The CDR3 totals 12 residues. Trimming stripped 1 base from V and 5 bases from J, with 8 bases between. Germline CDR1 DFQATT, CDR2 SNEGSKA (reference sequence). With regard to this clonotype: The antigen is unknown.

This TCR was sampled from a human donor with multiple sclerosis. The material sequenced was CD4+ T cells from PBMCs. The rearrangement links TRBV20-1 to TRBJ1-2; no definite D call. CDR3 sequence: CSARVAEYGYTF. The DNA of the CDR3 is TGCAGTGCTAGAGTGGCCGAATATGGCTACACCTTC.